The text below deals with one T cell receptor beta chain. This sample is drawn from a study of blood T cell repertoires in COVID-19. As for the study in general: COVID-19 samples collected from the United States, Italy and Spain covered acute and convalescent phases. Sources were T cells, B-cell-depleted T cells, or PBMCs; the material itself was cDNA or gDNA.

Per the authors' pipeline: Reference gene primers were amplified, and this amplification served to estimate nucleated cell counts. The table came from immunoSEQ multiplex PCR; TCRdb's copy has only in-frame clones and leaves some out. V, J and clone size are those of that table, while D and trimming were read from the DNA. The sample includes tens of thousands of clones, over 75% seen only once; the top ten take roughly 5.2%. Trimming pared 5 bases from V and 5 bases from J, leaving 16 bases between. Germline V CDR1 and CDR2: SEHNR, FQNEAQ (reference sequence). This CDR3 spans 14 amino acids. This TCR came from a human donor in a cohort sampled during active COVID-19. The V gene is TRBV7-9, the J gene TRBJ2-7, with D perhaps TRBD2 (5 bases). Input material: peripheral blood. The CDR3 protein is CASSPRADSDEQYF. The CDR3 DNA reads TGTGCCAGCAGCCCCCGGGCCGATAGCGACGAGCAGTACTTC.